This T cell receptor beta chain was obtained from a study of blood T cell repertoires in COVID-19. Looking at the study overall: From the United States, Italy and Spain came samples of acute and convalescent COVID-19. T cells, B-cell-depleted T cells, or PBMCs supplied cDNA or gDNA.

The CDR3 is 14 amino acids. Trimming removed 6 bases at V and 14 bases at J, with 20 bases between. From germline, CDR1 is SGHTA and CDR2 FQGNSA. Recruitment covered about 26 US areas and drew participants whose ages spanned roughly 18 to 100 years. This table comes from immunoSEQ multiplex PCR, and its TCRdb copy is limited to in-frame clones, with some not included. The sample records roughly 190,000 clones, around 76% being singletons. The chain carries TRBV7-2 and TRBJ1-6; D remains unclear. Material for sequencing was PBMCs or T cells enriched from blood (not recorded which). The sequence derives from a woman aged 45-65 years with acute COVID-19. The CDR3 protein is CASRPDGGLGTLHF. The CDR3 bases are TGTGCCAGCAGACCCGACGGAGGACTGGGGACCCTCCACTTT. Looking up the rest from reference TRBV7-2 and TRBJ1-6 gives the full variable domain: GAGVSQSPSNKVTEKGKDVELRCDPISGHTALYWYRQSLGQGLEFLIYFQGNSAPDKSGLPSDRFSAERTGGSVSTLTIQRTQQEDSAVYLCASRPDGGLGTLHFGNGTRLTVT.